The T cell receptor beta chain under discussion was sequenced for a study of blood T cell repertoires in COVID-19. Germline V gives CDR1 MGHRA, CDR2 YSYEKL. This CDR3 region has 14 residues. With 0 bases removed from V and 1 base from J, the gap between germline ends came to 6 bases. Profiled with immunoSEQ multiplex PCR; TCRdb holds only in-frame clones, not every one. The table lists hundreds of thousands of clones, about 90% of them singletons. Specimen: peripheral blood. The V gene is TRBV4-1, the J gene TRBJ1-2; unclear D gene. This TCR came from a man aged 60 to 75 with COVID-19, enrolled during active disease. The CDR3 sequence is CASSQDGGNYGYTF. The CDR3 coding sequence is TGCGCCAGCAGCCAAGATGGAGGTAACTATGGCTACACCTTC.